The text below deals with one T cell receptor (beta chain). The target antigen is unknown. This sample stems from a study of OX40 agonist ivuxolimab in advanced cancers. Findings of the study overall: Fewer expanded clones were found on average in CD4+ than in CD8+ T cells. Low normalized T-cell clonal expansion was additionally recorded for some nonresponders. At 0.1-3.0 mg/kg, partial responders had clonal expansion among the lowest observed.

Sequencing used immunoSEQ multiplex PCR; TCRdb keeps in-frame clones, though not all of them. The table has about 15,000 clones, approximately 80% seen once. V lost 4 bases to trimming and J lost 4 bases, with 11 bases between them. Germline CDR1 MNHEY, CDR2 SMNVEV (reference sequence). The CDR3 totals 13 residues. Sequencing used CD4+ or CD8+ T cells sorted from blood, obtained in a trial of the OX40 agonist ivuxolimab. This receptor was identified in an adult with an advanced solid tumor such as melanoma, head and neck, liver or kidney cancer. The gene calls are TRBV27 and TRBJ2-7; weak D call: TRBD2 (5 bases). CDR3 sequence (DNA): TGTGCCAGCAGTTGGTCACTAGAGTACGAGCAGTACTTC. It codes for CASSWSLEYEQYF.